What follows is one TCR beta chain and its context. Its antigen is not identified. This sample is part of a study of PD-1 blockade in classical Hodgkin lymphoma. Each of the patients experienced relapse following autologous stem cell transplantation, and their brentuximab vedotin exposure differed. Study-wide points: CD4+ TCR diversity climbed significantly by C4D1, unlike CD8+ TCR diversity. Initiation of nivolumab under 1 year after ASCT led to exclusion of patients. The drivers behind the repertoire differences, possibly disease activity or prior therapy, remain undefined. Healthy donors reportedly exceeded newly diagnosed patients in baseline TCR diversity.

The table came from immunoSEQ multiplex PCR; TCRdb's copy has only in-frame clones and leaves some out. The table has around 28,000 clones, around four fifths seen once. Germline V gene lookup returns CDR1 SSHAT and CDR2 FNYEAQ (reference sequence). The CDR3 totals 15 residues. V lost 4 bases, J lost 2 bases, and 3 bases stayed unmatched. The TCR comes from a human donor with classical Hodgkin lymphoma. The chain has TRBV7-7 and TRBJ2-3, with 10 bases matching TRBD2. The material sequenced was peripheral blood mononuclear cells (PBMCs), taken before the second cycle of nivolumab. CDR3 region: CASSSGLAATDTQYF. The CDR3 DNA reads as TGTGCCAGCAGCTCCGGACTAGCGGCCACAGATACGCAGTATTTT.